Here is one TCR beta chain with its context. Original methodology: Estimation of nucleated cell counts was performed using reference gene primer amplification. Assay: immunoSEQ multiplex PCR; the TCRdb copy retains only in-frame clones and omits some. Clone size and the V and J calls come from that table; the DNA yielded D and trimming. The sample carries 200,000 to 250,000 clones, 75% to 85% recorded once. This entry belongs to a study of blood T cell repertoires in COVID-19. Overall study context: Donors in the United States, Italy and Spain gave samples during acute or convalescent COVID-19. The cDNA or gDNA used as material had been derived from T cells, B-cell-depleted T cells, or PBMCs.

Germline-derived CDR1 and CDR2 are MNHNS and SASEGT. Trimming removed 1 base from V and 1 base from J, with 7 bases in between. This CDR3 has 14 amino acids. The gene calls are TRBV6-1 and TRBJ1-2; D gene ambiguous. The sample comprised peripheral blood. The clonotype was recovered from a woman aged 45-65 years with acute or convalescent COVID-19. CDR3 protein: CASSEVSVNYGYTF. Written as DNA, the CDR3 is TGTGCCAGCAGTGAAGTCAGCGTTAACTATGGCTACACCTTC.